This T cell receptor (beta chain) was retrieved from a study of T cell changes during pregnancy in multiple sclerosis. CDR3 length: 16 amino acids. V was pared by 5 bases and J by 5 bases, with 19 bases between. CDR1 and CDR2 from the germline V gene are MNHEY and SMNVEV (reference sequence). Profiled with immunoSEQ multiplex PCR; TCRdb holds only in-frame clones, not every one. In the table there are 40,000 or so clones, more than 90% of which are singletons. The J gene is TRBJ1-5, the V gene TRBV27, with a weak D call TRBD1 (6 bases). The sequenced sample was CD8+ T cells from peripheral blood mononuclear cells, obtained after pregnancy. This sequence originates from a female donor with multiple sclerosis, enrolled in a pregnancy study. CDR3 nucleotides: TGTGCCAGCAGTCCCTCTTATGGGGGCGCGGATCAGCCCCAGCATTTT. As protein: CASSPSYGGADQPQHF.